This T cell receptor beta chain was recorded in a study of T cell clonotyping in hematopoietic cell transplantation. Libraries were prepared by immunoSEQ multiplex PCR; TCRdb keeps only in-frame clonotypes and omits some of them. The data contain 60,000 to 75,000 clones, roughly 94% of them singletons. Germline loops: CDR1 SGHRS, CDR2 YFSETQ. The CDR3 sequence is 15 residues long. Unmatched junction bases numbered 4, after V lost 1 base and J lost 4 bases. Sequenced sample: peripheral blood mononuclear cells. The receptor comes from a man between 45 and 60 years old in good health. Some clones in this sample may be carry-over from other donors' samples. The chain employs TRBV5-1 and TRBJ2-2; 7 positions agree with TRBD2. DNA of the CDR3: TGCGCCAGCAGCTTGCGTGGGGGGGGCACCGGGGAGCTGTTTTTT. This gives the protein CASSLRGGGTGELFF.